This T cell receptor beta chain was recovered during a study of patients and donors after allogeneic stem cell transplantation. This clonotype was counted between two and nine times. Deletions cut 5 bases from V and 2 bases from J, with 10 bases between. CDR3 length equals 14 residues. Per germline, CDR1 LNHNV and CDR2 YYDKDF (reference sequence). TCRdb re-called the RT-PCR reads through MiXCR, storing one row per CDR3 protein. The sample contains 900,000 to 1,000,000 distinct CDR3 sequences, roughly 17% of which appear only once. The sequenced sample consisted of blood, either unsorted or a sorted T cell fraction (not recorded which). This TCR came from a human donor who was either an allogeneic HSCT recipient or a stem cell or donor lymphocyte infusion donor (not recorded which). It is not recorded whose cells these are; they may come from a transplant donor. The rearrangement uses TRBV15 and TRBJ1-5; no firm D call. CDR3 residues: CATSSDNGNQPQHF. CDR3 DNA: TGTGCCACCAGCTCAGACAATGGCAATCAGCCCCAGCATTTT.